Sequencing of this TCR beta chain was carried out in a study of glioma-infiltrating T cells. General study points: Gliomas, especially low-grade, showed above-expected tissue-blood divergence; non-neoplastic patients showed below. Very few CDR3 sequences were shared between tissue and blood.

Using RNA template, CDR3s of TCR alpha and beta were amplified with iRepertoire arm-PCR. TCRdb recomputed calls from the multiplex PCR reads with MiXCR, one row per CDR3 protein. The sample shows some 110,000 distinct CDR3 sequences, approximately 25% of them seen only once. This clonotype was seen only a few times. What it recognizes is unknown. Sequenced sample: glioma tissue, nonneoplastic brain tissue, or PBMCs (not recorded which). The receptor's source is a human donor with low-grade glioma or glioblastoma, undergoing nonglioma brain surgery, or in good health (not recorded which).

The CDR3 bases are TGTGCCTGGAGAGGGGGGACTGCTAGCACAGATACGCAGTATTTT. This codes for CAWRGGTASTDTQYF. The V call is TRBV30, the J call TRBJ2-3; D possibly uses TRBD1 or TRBD2 (6 bases each). Germline CDR1 and CDR2: GTSNPN and SVGIG (reference sequence). V was shortened by 3 bases and J by 0 bases, with 13 bases between the two germline ends. This CDR3 comprises 15 residues.